Each of the 15 T cell receptor beta chains below was sequenced from the same sample in a study of a mutant IDH1 vaccine in newly diagnosed glioma. Specified time point: baseline, week 1 (first vaccination visit). Treatment: pre-vaccination baseline after standard-of-care therapy. TCRdb's copy holds only in-frame clones and misses some; the assay was immunoSEQ multiplex PCR. The profile covers 45,000 to 60,000 clones, with roughly 80% appearing a single time and around 1.9% taken by the ten largest. This specimen was PBMCs, taken from a glioma patient treated with radiotherapy, temozolomide or both. Every receptor here comes from a woman in her thirties or forties with glioma.

The rearrangement uses TRBV10-3 and TRBJ2-1, with D hard to call. Per germline, CDR1 ENHRY and CDR2 SYGVKD. The V end lost 3 bases, the J end lost 8 bases, and 5 bases lay between the germline ends. This CDR3 spans 11 amino acids. The CDR3 nucleotides are TGTGCCATCAGTGATCTGGATGAGCAGTTCTTC. Translated, it gives CAISDLDEQFF.

V usage is TRBV6-6 and J usage is TRBJ1-1; D not resolved. The CDR3 spans 15 residues. The germline gives CDR1 MNHNY, CDR2 SVGAGI (reference sequence). Trimming shortened V by 0 bases and J by 1 base, and 9 bases separated the two germline ends. CDR3 in DNA: TGTGCCAGCAGTTACTCGGCAGGAGGGAACACTGAAGCTTTCTTT. It is translated as CASSYSAGGNTEAFF.

CDR3 in DNA: TGTGCCAGCAGCCAATCGAGGGTTGGCTACACCTTC. Translating it yields CASSQSRVGYTF. The V gene is TRBV16, the J gene TRBJ1-2, with D uncertain. The germline V and J ends were trimmed by 0 bases and 7 bases, with 6 bases remaining between them. CDR1 KGHSY and CDR2 FQNENV come from the germline V gene. The CDR3 is made up of 12 amino acids.

This chain connects TRBV5-1 to TRBJ1-2; D is uncertain. V lost 2 bases to trimming and J lost 1 base, with 9 bases between them. Germline CDR1 SGHRS, CDR2 YFSETQ. The CDR3 totals 14 residues. The CDR3 DNA follows: TGCGCCAGCAGCTTAGTGCAGGATAACTATGGCTACACCTTC. This sequence encodes CASSLVQDNYGYTF.

CDR3 bases: TGTGCCAGTAGTATAGCACGACCCCAAGGAAATCAGCCCCAGCATTTT. This sequence encodes CASSIARPQGNQPQHF. This sequence joins TRBV19 and TRBJ1-5; D remains unclear. CDR1 is LNHDA and CDR2 is SQIVND in the germline V gene (reference sequence). Trimming removed 1 base at V and 4 bases at J, with 14 bases between. CDR3 size: 16 residues.

The rearrangement joins TRBV7-9 to TRBJ1-2; 11 bases are shared with TRBD1. The junction had 4 bases not matched to a gene; V was cut back by 4 bases and J by 3 bases. The CDR3 contains 15 residues. CDR1 and CDR2 (germline): SEHNR, FQNEAQ (reference sequence). CDR3 protein: CASSSGQGADYGYTF. The DNA for the CDR3 is TGTGCCAGCAGCTCCGGACAGGGGGCGGACTATGGCTACACCTTC.

The chain is built from TRBV30 and TRBJ2-7; a possible D gene is TRBD2 (5 bases). There are 12 residues in the CDR3. Trimming cost V 7 bases and J 7 bases, with 17 bases left between them. Germline V gene data show CDR1 as GTSNPN and CDR2 as SVGIG (reference sequence). CDR3 nucleotide sequence: TGTGCCTCGTTCCTCGAGTCGGGAGAGCAGTACTTC. Its protein is CASFLESGEQYF.

The genes are TRBV5-1 and TRBJ1-4; D not certain. Germline values: CDR1 SGHRS, CDR2 YFSETQ. V was pared by 3 bases and J by 8 bases, with 14 bases between. The CDR3 is 14 residues long. CDR3 coding DNA: TGCGCCAGCAGCTCCATGGGGATAGGGGAAAAACTGTTTTTT. Translated, it gives CASSSMGIGEKLFF.

The chain combines TRBV25-1 with TRBJ2-5, with D perhaps TRBD1 or TRBD2 (5 bases each). The germline V gene has CDR1 MGHDK and CDR2 SYGVNS. This CDR3 has 16 amino acids. V shed 1 base and J shed 1 base, with 13 bases lying between them. This CDR3 reads CASSELGDVLQETQYF. CDR3 bases: TGTGCCAGCAGTGAATTAGGGGACGTTCTCCAAGAGACCCAGTACTTC.

V gene TRBV5-6 combines with J gene TRBJ2-7; D is ambiguous. V lost 0 bases and J 5 bases, leaving 9 bases between the germline ends. Germline V CDR1 and CDR2: SGHDT, YYEEEE. This CDR3 has 13 residues. In DNA, the CDR3 is TGTGCCAGCAGCTTGGGCAGCGTCCACGAGCAGTACTTC. Protein product: CASSLGSVHEQYF. Drawing the rest from reference TRBV5-6 and TRBJ2-7, the complete variable domain is DAGVTQSPTHLIKTRGQQVTLRCSPKSGHDTVSWYQQALGQGPQFIFQYYEEEERQRGNFPDRFSGHQFPNYSSELNVNALLLGDSALYLCASSLGSVHEQYFGPGTRLTVT.

The V and J genes are TRBV30 and TRBJ1-1; the D is unclear. Between the trimmed V and J ends, which lost 0 bases and 5 bases, there was a span of 4 bases. The CDR3 extends over 11 amino acids. Germline assignment: CDR1 GTSNPN and CDR2 SVGIG (reference sequence). The CDR3 reads CAWSVSTEAFF. CDR3 nucleotide sequence: TGTGCCTGGAGTGTCAGTACTGAAGCTTTCTTT.

The genes are TRBV10-1 and TRBJ2-7; D gene unclear. Germline CDR1 and CDR2: WNHNN and SYGVQD (reference sequence). The CDR3 runs to 15 residues. V was trimmed by 3 bases and J by 7 bases, leaving 19 bases between them. The CDR3 loop reads CASSEGPQLFEEQYF. The CDR3 DNA sequence: TGCGCCAGCAGTGAAGGTCCCCAGCTGTTTGAAGAGCAGTACTTC.

This clone was detected only a few times. The V gene is TRBV25-1, the J gene TRBJ1-3; 7 bases are shared with TRBD1. The germline V gene has CDR1 MGHDK and CDR2 SYGVNS. This CDR3 spans 15 amino acids. V lost 0 bases to trimming and J lost 2 bases; unmatched junction nucleotides: 1. This CDR3 reads CASSEYGTAGNTIYF. The CDR3 DNA is TGTGCCAGCAGTGAATATGGGACAGCTGGAAACACCATATATTTT.

This clone is a singleton in its sample. This rearrangement joins TRBV14 to TRBJ2-5; D not certain. V lost 1 base and J 6 bases, leaving 6 bases between the germline ends. The CDR3 spans 12 residues. Germline V gene sequence: CDR1 SGHDN, CDR2 FVKESK. As DNA, the CDR3 is TGTGCCAGCAGCCAAGGGTGGCAGACCCAGTACTTC. Translating it yields CASSQGWQTQYF.

The rearrangement links TRBV11-3 to TRBJ1-1; possible D gene TRBD1, 5 bases. There are 13 residues in the CDR3. Deletions cut 5 bases from V and 5 bases from J, with 12 bases between. Looked up from germline, CDR1 is SGHNT and CDR2 is YENEEA. In DNA, the CDR3 is TGTGCCAGCAGCCTTAGTGGGGGGACTGAAGCTTTCTTT. Translation: CASSLSGGTEAFF.